These 21 T cell receptor beta chains share one sample of origin, sequenced in a study of lymphopenia after photon versus proton radiotherapy. Some clones are missing from TCRdb's copy, which holds only in-frame ones; the method was immunoSEQ multiplex PCR. The table records about 50,000 clones, around 90% of them present only once. The sequencing here drew on peripheral blood, taken from a patient treated with photon-based radiotherapy. The receptor source for this set is a woman aged 40 to 55 with cholangiocarcinoma.

The chain joins TRBV2 to TRBJ2-1; 9 bases are shared with TRBD2. V dropped 4 bases and J dropped 1; count of bases not matched to a gene: 2. This CDR3 contains 15 residues. Per germline, CDR1 SNHLY and CDR2 FYNNEI. CDR3 coding DNA: TGTGCCAGCAGTGTTAGCGGGAGTTCCTACAATGAGCAGTTCTTC. This sequence encodes CASSVSGSSYNEQFF.

The chain is built from TRBV4-2 and TRBJ2-7; D possibly corresponds to TRBD2 (5 bases). This CDR3 contains 14 residues. In germline, CDR1 is LGHNA, CDR2 YNFKEQ. Trimming took 0 bases from V and 6 from J, leaving 12 bases between them. The CDR3 loop reads CASSQDGLAAEQYF. The CDR3 region has the DNA TGTGCCAGCAGCCAAGATGGGCTAGCCGCCGAGCAGTACTTC.

The chain uses TRBV28 and TRBJ1-1; D call uncertain. Trimming stripped 2 bases from V and 8 bases from J, with 12 bases between. The CDR3 has 13 amino acids. CDR1 is MDHEN and CDR2 is SYDVKM in the germline V gene. DNA for the CDR3: TGTGCCAGCAGTTTAATGTTTGGCAGGGAAGCTTTCTTT. Residues: CASSLMFGREAFF.

This clone has a single count. The chain carries TRBV28 and TRBJ1-4; D unclear. Germline lookup yields CDR1 MDHEN and CDR2 SYDVKM. The CDR3 totals 15 residues. The ends were cut back, 3 bases at V and 7 bases at J, with 15 bases in the middle. CDR3 loop: CASSFLLTGGEKLFF. CDR3 sequence (DNA): TGTGCCAGCAGTTTCCTCCTTACGGGTGGTGAAAAACTGTTTTTT. Full variable domain (rest looked up from reference TRBV28 and TRBJ1-4): DVKVTQSSRYLVKRTGEKVFLECVQDMDHENMFWYRQDPGLGLRLIYFSYDVKMKEKGDIPEGYSVSREKKERFSLILESASTNQTSMYLCASSFLLTGGEKLFFGSGTQLSVL.

The chain carries TRBV6-5 and TRBJ1-5; TRBD1 might be the D (5 bases). The CDR3 covers 14 residues. Germline lookup yields CDR1 MNHEY and CDR2 SVGAGI. V shed 6 bases and J shed 2 bases, with 11 bases lying between them. The CDR3 coding sequence is TGTGCCAGCAGGTCAGGGATGCGCAATCAGCCCCAGCATTTT. It encodes CASRSGMRNQPQHF.

This clone was found a few times. The chain has TRBV28 and TRBJ1-5, with D perhaps matching TRBD1 (5 bases). V was clipped by 4 bases and J by 2 bases, with 12 bases between them. Germline lookup yields CDR1 MDHEN and CDR2 SYDVKM. This CDR3 has 15 amino acids. CDR3 in DNA: TGTGCCAGCAGTTCCTTGGGAGGGGGCAATCAGCCCCAGCATTTT. Translating it yields CASSSLGGGNQPQHF.

CDR3 residues: CASSLSRGKGNTEAFF. The CDR3 DNA is TGTGCCAGCAGTTTATCAAGGGGAAAGGGGAACACTGAAGCTTTCTTT. The chain combines TRBV27 with TRBJ1-1, with a possible D match to TRBD1 (5 bases). Trimming removed 0 bases from V and 1 base from J, with 12 bases in between. The CDR3 sequence is 16 residues long. In germline, CDR1 is MNHEY, CDR2 SMNVEV (reference sequence).

V is TRBV6-5 and J is TRBJ1-1; 7 nucleotides agree with TRBD1. The CDR3 totals 15 residues. CDR1 and CDR2 (germline): MNHEY, SVGAGI. Germline trimming cut 5 bases from V and 7 bases from J; bases unmatched to any gene: 13. CDR3: CASSPRQGKGIEAFF. The CDR3 DNA is TGTGCCAGCAGTCCCCGACAGGGAAAGGGGATTGAAGCTTTCTTT.

The rearrangement links TRBV18 to TRBJ1-5; TRBD1 matches at 7 bases. V was pared by 3 bases and J by 4 bases, with 9 bases of the junction left unmatched. This CDR3 is 16 amino acids long. CDR1 and CDR2 (germline): KGHSH, LQKENI. The DNA for the CDR3 is TGTGCCAGCTCACCCTCCCCCGGGACAGCGAATCAGCCCCAGCATTTT. This codes for CASSPSPGTANQPQHF.

The V call is TRBV5-4, the J call TRBJ1-2; TRBD1 is a possible D gene (5 bases). This CDR3 has 14 amino acids. V was trimmed by 4 bases and J by 8 bases, leaving 18 bases between them. In germline, CDR1 is SGHNT, CDR2 YYREEE (reference sequence). The CDR3 DNA sequence: TGTGCCAGCAGCCCCGCAGGGTTTTCGGGGGGCTACACCTTC. Its translation: CASSPAGFSGGYTF.

The gene calls are TRBV13 and TRBJ2-3, with 7 positions matching TRBD1. V gave up 4 bases and J gave up 3 bases; unmatched junction bases: 4. This CDR3 has 14 amino acids. Germline values: CDR1 PRHDT, CDR2 FYEKMQ (reference sequence). Written as DNA, the CDR3 is TGTGCCAGCAGCTCGAGGGGGCGTACAGATACGCAGTATTTT. Its protein is CASSSRGRTDTQYF.

The chain is built from TRBV5-6 and TRBJ2-3, with D perhaps matching TRBD1 (6 bases). The CDR3 is made up of 16 amino acids. V was clipped by 0 bases and J by 4 bases, with 15 bases between them. The germline gives CDR1 SGHDT, CDR2 YYEEEE. The CDR3 is CASSLAGQFNADTQYF. The CDR3, as DNA: TGTGCCAGCAGCTTGGCCGGACAGTTTAACGCAGATACGCAGTATTTT.

This clone was recorded only once. This chain uses TRBV6-6 with TRBJ2-3; no reliable D call. The CDR3 consists of 16 residues. From germline, CDR1 is MNHNY and CDR2 SVGAGI (reference sequence). The V and J ends lost 6 bases and 4 bases respectively, with 20 bases between them. CDR3 in amino acids: CASSLYSGRMADTQYF. CDR3 DNA sequence: TGTGCCAGCAGCCTATACTCTGGAAGAATGGCAGATACGCAGTATTTT.

The genes are TRBV5-1 and TRBJ2-7, with 8 bases matching TRBD2. In germline, CDR1 is SGHRS, CDR2 YFSETQ. V lost 0 bases, J lost 2 bases, and 7 bases stayed unmatched. The CDR3 has 16 amino acids. Here the CDR3 reads CASSLGNSGVAYEQYF. The CDR3 DNA sequence: TGCGCCAGCAGCTTGGGTAATAGCGGGGTCGCCTACGAGCAGTACTTC.

This chain uses TRBV7-9 with TRBJ1-1, with D tentatively TRBD1 (5 bases). Trimming pared 11 bases from V and 2 bases from J, leaving 15 bases between. Germline CDR1 and CDR2: SEHNR and FQNEAQ (reference sequence). The CDR3 contains 13 residues. The CDR3 spells CAGSRGFNTEAFF. In DNA, the CDR3 is TGTGCCGGATCCCGGGGGTTCAACACTGAAGCTTTCTTT.

The rearrangement links TRBV11-2 to TRBJ1-2; D perhaps matches TRBD1 (6 bases). The CDR3 length is 15 residues. V lost 5 bases and J lost 6, with 19 bases in between. Germline CDR1 and CDR2: SGHAT and FQNNGV. The CDR3 DNA is TGTGCCAGCAGCACCTTTTCCAGTTACAGGGATGGCTACACCTTC. Translated: CASSTFSSYRDGYTF.

This chain joins TRBV4-1 and TRBJ1-2; 9 bases are a match to TRBD1. CDR1 and CDR2 from the germline V gene are MGHRA and YSYEKL. V was pared by 4 bases and J by 4 bases, with 16 bases of the junction left unmatched. The CDR3 covers 18 residues. The CDR3 loop is CASSPGTGTLLIPYGYTF. In DNA, the CDR3 is TGCGCCAGCAGCCCCGGGACAGGGACTCTCCTGATACCCTATGGCTACACCTTC.

CDR3 DNA sequence: TGTGCGACGACAGGCCCTCAGAACACTGAAGCTTTCTTT. Its protein product is CATTGPQNTEAFF. The J gene is TRBJ1-1, the V gene TRBV19, with a possible D match to TRBD1 (6 bases). The CDR3 extends over 13 amino acids. Per the germline V gene, CDR1 is LNHDA and CDR2 is SQIVND (reference sequence).

This clone was recorded only once. The V gene is TRBV19, the J gene TRBJ2-7; TRBD1 matches 10 bases. The CDR3 length is 15 residues. Germline V gene lookup returns CDR1 LNHDA and CDR2 SQIVND (reference sequence). Trimming at V came to 1 base and at J to 4 bases, leaving 4 bases not matched to a gene. The CDR3 bases are TGTGCCAGTAGTATAGCCCGGGACAGGGGATACGAGCAGTACTTC. Its protein product is CASSIARDRGYEQYF. Full variable domain (missing parts from reference TRBV19 and TRBJ2-7): DGGITQSPKYLFRKEGQNVTLSCEQNLNHDAMYWYRQDPGQGLRLIYYSQIVNDFQKGDIAEGYSVSREKKESFPLTVTSAQKNPTAFYLCASSIARDRGYEQYFGPGTRLTVT.

This chain links TRBV2 with TRBJ1-3, with TRBD1 matching over 8 bases. The CDR3 loop spans 14 amino acids. CDR1 and CDR2 from the germline V gene are SNHLY and FYNNEI. The V gene end was trimmed by 4 bases and the J gene end by 6 bases; junction bases not matched to a gene: 5. In DNA, the CDR3 is TGTGCCAGCAGTGTGGCTCAGGGGGCAAACACCATATATTTT. It encodes CASSVAQGANTIYF.

In this sample, this clone turned up once. This chain links TRBV9 with TRBJ2-3; no reliable D call. This CDR3 region has 15 residues. Trimming left V 2 bases short and J 2 bases short, with 12 bases between. Germline CDR1 SGDLS, CDR2 YYNGEE. CDR3 DNA sequence: TGTGCCAGCAGCGTTGCCGGATCCCTCACAGATACGCAGTATTTT. It yields the protein CASSVAGSLTDTQYF.